Shown below are 21 T cell receptor beta chains from a single sample sequenced in a study of cytomegalovirus exposure and HLA in healthy donors. The PCR had 60 Vbeta and 13 Jbeta primers. Libraries were prepared by immunoSEQ multiplex PCR; TCRdb keeps only in-frame clonotypes and omits some of them. This sample yields more than 95,000 clones, of which over 70% are seen a single time; around 4% belongs to the top ten. The specimen was PBMCs. These receptors were taken from a man younger than 35 in good health and CMV-seropositive.

The chain carries TRBV28 and TRBJ2-3, with 8 bases identical to TRBD2. Per the germline V gene, CDR1 is MDHEN and CDR2 is SYDVKM. The CDR3 is 15 amino acids. J gave up 3 bases and V 3 bases, and 5 bases lay outside the gene matches. DNA for the CDR3: TGTGCCAGCAGTTTGAACCGGGGGGGGACAGATACGCAGTATTTT. Its translation is CASSLNRGGTDTQYF.

The J gene is TRBJ1-1, the V gene TRBV27, with 9 bases identical to TRBD1. Trimming took 6 bases from V and 5 from J; bases not matched to a gene: 13. Germline-derived CDR1 and CDR2 are MNHEY and SMNVEV (reference sequence). The CDR3 is 16 residues long. The CDR3 DNA follows: TGTGCCAGCAGGTCCCCCGTACAGGGGGCGAGGACTGAAGCTTTCTTT. Protein product: CASRSPVQGARTEAFF.

The V gene is TRBV5-1, the J gene TRBJ1-2; 8 bases map to TRBD1. V was clipped by 3 bases and J by 8 bases; unmatched bases: 9. Germline V lookup: CDR1 SGHRS, CDR2 YFSETQ. CDR3 length: 14 amino acids. The CDR3 loop is CASSWGQGAGGYTF. The CDR3 bases are TGCGCCAGCAGCTGGGGTCAGGGGGCAGGAGGCTACACCTTC.

V and J are TRBV5-1 and TRBJ2-3, with D possibly TRBD2 on 5 matching bases. This CDR3 has 13 amino acids. Germline CDR1 reads SGHRS; CDR2 reads YFSETQ. Trimming shortened V by 4 bases and J by 6 bases, and 12 bases separated the two germline ends. CDR3 residues: CASSPAGVDTQYF. The CDR3 DNA reads as TGCGCCAGCAGCCCTGCCGGGGTTGATACGCAGTATTTT.

J is TRBJ1-2 and V is TRBV18; 7 nucleotides line up with TRBD1. With 1 base clipped from V and 5 bases from J, the junction kept 7 bases outside the gene matches. The CDR3 spans 15 residues. Looked up from germline, CDR1 is KGHSH and CDR2 is LQKENI. The CDR3 bases are TGTGCCAGCTCACCACAAGGACAGGCGGGATATGGCTACACCTTC. This translates into CASSPQGQAGYGYTF.

The sample holds one count of this clone. This CDR3 is CASSAGELGANVLTF. CDR3 bases: TGTGCCAGCAGCGCCGGGGAGTTGGGGGCCAACGTCCTGACTTTC. The rearrangement joins TRBV9 to TRBJ2-6, with D possibly being TRBD2 (5 bases). Trimming removed 3 bases at V and 4 bases at J, with 11 bases between. CDR3 length: 15 residues. Per germline, CDR1 SGDLS and CDR2 YYNGEE.

This chain links TRBV19 with TRBJ1-5, with D hard to call. Trimming pared 3 bases from V and 7 bases from J, leaving 16 bases between. Germline CDR1 reads LNHDA; CDR2 reads SQIVND (reference sequence). The CDR3 runs 15 residues. CDR3 in amino acids: CASSILGQRDQPQHF. As DNA, the CDR3 is TGTGCCAGTAGTATCCTAGGCCAAAGAGACCAGCCCCAGCATTTT. Supplemented by reference TRBV19 and TRBJ1-5, the full variable domain reads DGGITQSPKYLFRKEGQNVTLSCEQNLNHDAMYWYRQDPGQGLRLIYYSQIVNDFQKGDIAEGYSVSREKKESFPLTVTSAQKNPTAFYLCASSILGQRDQPQHFGDGTRLSIL.

This sequence joins TRBV10-3 and TRBJ1-4; the D is unclear. Germline V CDR1 and CDR2: ENHRY, SYGVKD. There are 15 residues in the CDR3. The germline V and J ends were trimmed by 5 bases and 0 bases, with 10 bases remaining between them. CDR3 residues: CAISPVGATNEKLFF. In DNA, the CDR3 is TGTGCCATCAGTCCTGTGGGCGCAACTAATGAAAAACTGTTTTTT.

This chain links TRBV7-9 with TRBJ2-7; tentatively, D is TRBD1 (6 bases). The CDR3 is 15 residues long. The germline gives CDR1 SEHNR, CDR2 FQNEAQ (reference sequence). Trimming removed 1 base at V and 4 bases at J, with 14 bases between. The CDR3 coding sequence is TGTGCCAGCAGCTTAGTCAGCTCAGGGGAGTACGAGCAGTACTTC. Translation: CASSLVSSGEYEQYF. The full variable domain, with the rest looked up from reference TRBV7-9 and TRBJ2-7, is DTGVSQNPRHKITKRGQNVTFRCDPISEHNRLYWYRQTLGQGPEFLTYFQNEAQLEKSRLLSDRFSAERPKGSFSTLEIQRTEQGDSAMYLCASSLVSSGEYEQYFGPGTRLTVT.

The J gene is TRBJ1-1, the V gene TRBV6-6; D possibly corresponds to TRBD1 (5 bases). V was trimmed by 6 bases and J by 7 bases, leaving 18 bases between them. Germline CDR1 reads MNHNY; CDR2 reads SVGAGI (reference sequence). This CDR3 has 14 amino acids. The DNA of the CDR3 is TGTGCCAGCAGATGGCGGGACGGAGTATATGAAGCTTTCTTT. Translation: CASRWRDGVYEAFF.

V usage is TRBV2 and J usage is TRBJ1-3; 8 nucleotides match TRBD1. CDR1 is SNHLY, CDR2 FYNNEI, per germline. The CDR3 runs to 14 residues. The trim removed 6 bases at V and 1 base at J, leaving 2 bases unmatched. The CDR3 nucleotides are TGTGCCAGCAGACAGGGGGTATCTGGAAACACCATATATTTT. Its protein product is CASRQGVSGNTIYF.

The chain recombines TRBV5-1 with TRBJ2-7, with 7 positions matching TRBD1. This CDR3 has 17 residues. The germline V gene has CDR1 SGHRS and CDR2 YFSETQ. The trim removed 0 bases at V and 0 bases at J, leaving 9 bases unmatched. The CDR3 reads CASSLASRGQDSYEQYF. The CDR3 region has the DNA TGCGCCAGCAGCTTGGCGAGCCGAGGACAGGACTCCTACGAGCAGTACTTC.

The chain is built from TRBV5-1 and TRBJ2-2; 7 bases are shared with TRBD2. The CDR3 consists of 13 residues. Looked up from germline, CDR1 is SGHRS and CDR2 is YFSETQ. J lost 10 bases, V lost 4 bases, and 7 bases had no gene match. The CDR3 loop is CASSETGTMELFF. The DNA of the CDR3 is TGCGCCAGCAGCGAAACCGGGACTATGGAGCTGTTTTTT.

The chain joins TRBV27 to TRBJ2-3, with 10 positions matching TRBD2. CDR1 is MNHEY and CDR2 is SMNVEV in the germline V gene (reference sequence). Unmatched junction bases numbered 8, after V lost 0 bases and J lost 2 bases. This CDR3 spans 18 amino acids. The CDR3 here is CASSLSTGLAGDTDTQYF. Here the CDR3 DNA reads TGTGCCAGCAGTTTATCCACCGGGCTAGCGGGGGACACAGATACGCAGTATTTT.

The rearrangement uses TRBV7-6 and TRBJ2-6; weak D call: TRBD1 (5 bases). This CDR3 is 20 amino acids long. V was shortened by 5 bases and J by 0 bases, with 23 bases between the two germline ends. The germline V gene has CDR1 SGHVS and CDR2 FNYEAQ. Here the CDR3 reads CASSLVPGNTHSSGANVLTF. CDR3 in DNA: TGTGCCAGCAGCCTAGTACCAGGGAACACGCACAGCTCTGGGGCCAACGTCCTGACTTTC.

This clone appeared once. The chain joins TRBV4-3 to TRBJ2-7, with TRBD2 matching over 7 bases. Germline CDR1 is LGHNA and CDR2 is YSLEER. The CDR3 is made up of 14 amino acids. Trimming removed 4 bases from V and 4 bases from J; junction bases left unmatched: 7. CDR3 amino acids: CASSPSVGGYEQYF. CDR3 coding DNA: TGCGCCAGCAGCCCCTCAGTCGGGGGGTACGAGCAGTACTTC.

This chain connects TRBV2 to TRBJ2-3; 14 nucleotides match TRBD2. The CDR3 runs to 17 residues. Germline CDR1 and CDR2: SNHLY and FYNNEI. V trimming: 10 bases; J trimming: 2 bases; junction bases outside the gene matches: 11. CDR3 sequence (DNA): TGTGCCATAAGGACTAGCGGGAGGAGCTTAATCACAGATACGCAGTATTTT. Amino acid sequence: CAIRTSGRSLITDTQYF.

This sequence joins TRBV27 and TRBJ2-5, with 7 bases lining up with TRBD2. TRBJ2-7 matches the DNA end more closely, so the J call is doubtful. The CDR3 totals 15 residues. Per the germline V gene, CDR1 is MNHEY and CDR2 is SMNVEV (reference sequence). The CDR3 loop is CASSLSLAVAYEQYF. CDR3 sequence (DNA): TGTGCCAGCAGTTTAAGTCTAGCGGTGGCCTACGAGCAGTACTTC.

This rearrangement joins TRBV7-2 to TRBJ1-1; TRBD1 is a possible D gene (5 bases). Germline values: CDR1 SGHTA, CDR2 FQGNSA. The ends were cut back, 2 bases at V and 1 base at J, with 8 bases in the middle. This CDR3 has 14 amino acids. This CDR3 is CASSLNTGNTEAFF. The CDR3 DNA sequence: TGTGCCAGCAGCTTAAATACAGGGAACACTGAAGCTTTCTTT.

There are a few counts of this clone. The V call is TRBV6-5, the J call TRBJ1-1, with 9 nucleotides matching TRBD1. This CDR3 has 15 residues. V was pared by 7 bases and J by 4 bases, with 10 bases of the junction left unmatched. Per the germline V gene, CDR1 is MNHEY and CDR2 is SVGAGI. The CDR3 DNA reads as TGTGCCAGCACCCCGGGACAGGGATGGAGCACTGAAGCTTTCTTT. As protein: CASTPGQGWSTEAFF.

This sequence joins TRBV6-1 and TRBJ2-5, with 8 bases aligning to TRBD1. Unmatched junction bases numbered 16, after V lost 2 bases and J lost 5 bases. The germline CDR1 and CDR2 sequences are MNHNS and SASEGT. This CDR3 is 18 amino acids long. The DNA of the CDR3 is TGTGCCAGCAGTGAATCGGGACAGGCAATAATCGTCCGGGAGACCCAGTACTTC. Amino acid sequence: CASSESGQAIIVRETQYF.